The source of this T cell receptor beta chain is a study of T cells after yellow fever vaccination. General study results and limits: Overall, a small share of clonotypes was seen in both CD4 and CD8 compartments. Boosting was followed by the reappearance of most primary-vaccination clones (less than 98% CD4, 85% to 90% CD8). Bulk-population clonotypes that are abundant could appear as contaminants in FACS-sorted repertoires.

This clonotype was detected many times. Its target is not known. TCR cDNA was made by 5'RACE template switching, adding a universal primer site and UMIs. A single record per CDR3 protein comes from TCRdb applying MiXCR to the 5' RACE reads. This table has about 310,000 distinct CDR3 sequences, around 3.6% appearing once. V dropped 1 base and J dropped 6 bases, with 4 bases sitting between them. Germline V gives CDR1 SGHTA, CDR2 FQGTGA. This CDR3 has 12 residues. Sequencing used PBMCs, obtained on the day of the yellow fever booster vaccination. This TCR was sampled from a man younger than 30 who received the YFV17D yellow fever vaccine. This chain joins TRBV7-3 and TRBJ2-1; D not certain. The CDR3 bases are TGTGCCAGCAGCTTAAGCTCCAATGAGCAGTTCTTC. This gives the protein CASSLSSNEQFF.